The clone carrying this T cell receptor beta chain was detected a few times. What it binds is not known. V lost 4 bases and J lost 6, with 8 bases in between. The CDR3 loop spans 11 amino acids. Germline lookup yields CDR1 SGHDT and CDR2 YYEEEE. The entry originates in a study of graft-versus-host responses after intestinal transplantation. Study-wide context: Multivisceral, liver-intestinal, or isolated intestinal transplants were performed in recipients. Study-level points and caveats: GvH clones were found in recipient marrow; some appeared first in ileum or blood.

TCRdb keeps only in-frame clones here, not all; method: immunoSEQ multiplex PCR. The sample yields about 63,000 clones, about nine tenths seen once. Researchers processed graft tissue to release intraepithelial and lamina propria lymphocytes. This chain uses TRBV5-6 with TRBJ2-7; the D is unclear. The starting material was ileum tissue, obtained 350 to 400 days after transplant. The TCR comes from a human patient who received an intestinal transplant, so some T cells may come from the graft donor. This chain's CDR3 is CASSLGPEQYF. The DNA for the CDR3 is TGTGCCAGCAGCCTTGGACCCGAGCAGTACTTC.